Shown below are 22 T cell receptor beta chains from a single sample sequenced in a study of OX40 agonist ivuxolimab in advanced cancers. Profiling relied on immunoSEQ multiplex PCR, and the TCRdb table lists in-frame clones only, not all of them. The sample gives some 80,000 clones, approximately 90% of which show up once; 0.65% to 0.8% is in the top ten. Material: CD4+ or CD8+ T cells sorted from blood, obtained in a trial of the OX40 agonist ivuxolimab. These receptors came from an adult with an advanced solid tumor such as melanoma, head and neck, liver or kidney cancer.

This clone has just one count. The CDR3 here is CAWSVGGRNQPQHF. The CDR3 DNA is TGTGCCTGGAGTGTAGGGGGGCGTAATCAGCCCCAGCATTTT. J is TRBJ1-5 and V is TRBV30; D is perhaps TRBD1 (6 bases). The germline V and J ends were trimmed by 0 bases and 4 bases, with 10 bases remaining between them. Germline V gene sequence: CDR1 GTSNPN, CDR2 SVGIG (reference sequence). This CDR3 has 14 amino acids.

This sequence joins TRBV30 and TRBJ1-6; D may be TRBD1 (6 bases). This CDR3 has 14 residues. Germline CDR1 and CDR2: GTSNPN and SVGIG (reference sequence). Trimming stripped 2 bases from V and 9 bases from J, with 14 bases between. The CDR3 nucleotides read TGTGCCTGGAGTTCCCCAGGGGCTCTTTCACCCCTCCACTTT. Its protein product is CAWSSPGALSPLHF.

The genes are TRBV5-1 and TRBJ2-3; the D is unclear. Trimming pared 0 bases from V and 0 bases from J, leaving 8 bases between. Per germline, CDR1 SGHRS and CDR2 YFSETQ. The CDR3 length is 15 residues. Here the CDR3 reads CASSLGGVSTDTQYF. The CDR3, as DNA: TGCGCCAGCAGCTTGGGCGGCGTAAGCACAGATACGCAGTATTTT. The variable domain in full, with the rest retrieved from reference TRBV5-1 and TRBJ2-3, is KAGVTQTPRYLIKTRGQQVTLSCSPISGHRSVSWYQQTPGQGLQFLFEYFSETQRNKGNFPGRFSGRQFSNSRSEMNVSTLELGDSALYLCASSLGGVSTDTQYFGPGTRLTVL.

This chain links TRBV2 with TRBJ2-1; 10 positions match TRBD1. The germline V gene has CDR1 SNHLY and CDR2 FYNNEI. With 6 bases clipped from V and 10 bases from J, the junction kept 12 bases outside the gene matches. The CDR3 is 15 amino acids. The CDR3 region is CASRGTGTGVGEQFF. The CDR3 bases are TGTGCCAGCAGGGGGACCGGGACAGGGGTAGGAGAGCAGTTCTTC.

The chain carries TRBV5-4 and TRBJ2-5, with TRBD1 matching 7 bases. This CDR3 region has 16 residues. Germline V CDR1 and CDR2: SGHNT, YYREEE (reference sequence). The trim removed 2 bases at V and 4 bases at J, leaving 11 bases unmatched. The CDR3 loop reads CASSLRLGQIVETQYF. CDR3 sequence (DNA): TGTGCCAGCAGCTTACGACTGGGACAGATAGTAGAGACCCAGTACTTC.

The rearrangement joins TRBV30 to TRBJ1-2; D remains unclear. The V gene lost 2 bases and the J gene lost 3 bases, with 13 bases spanning the gap. The germline CDR1 and CDR2 sequences are GTSNPN and SVGIG (reference sequence). This CDR3 spans 14 amino acids. In DNA form, the CDR3 reads TGTGCCTGGAGTCACCACGGACGGGACTATGGCTACACCTTC. It translates to CAWSHHGRDYGYTF.

This sequence joins TRBV30 and TRBJ1-2, with D uncertain. Germline V gene sequence: CDR1 GTSNPN, CDR2 SVGIG (reference sequence). The CDR3 length is 12 residues. The ends were cut back, 2 bases at V and 4 bases at J, with 8 bases in the middle. The CDR3 DNA follows: TGTGCCTGGAGTCCTCGGGTCTATGGCTACACCTTC. It translates to CAWSPRVYGYTF. Full variable domain (outside the CDR3, taken from reference TRBV30 and TRBJ1-2): SQTIHQWPATLVQPVGSPLSLECTVEGTSNPNLYWYRQAAGRGLQLLFYSVGIGQISSEVPQNLSASRPQDRQFILSSKKLLLSDSGFYLCAWSPRVYGYTFGSGTRLTVV.

This clone was recorded once. V gene TRBV28 combines with J gene TRBJ2-3; the D gene could be TRBD1 or TRBD2 (7 bases each). The CDR3 runs 13 residues. The germline V gene encodes CDR1 MDHEN and CDR2 SYDVKM. V shed 6 bases and J shed 8 bases, with 15 bases lying between them. CDR3 residues: CASSLTGEGTQYF. The CDR3 nucleotides are TGTGCCAGCAGCCTTACAGGGGAGGGTACGCAGTATTTT. Using reference TRBV28 and TRBJ2-3 for the parts outside the CDR3, the full variable domain is DVKVTQSSRYLVKRTGEKVFLECVQDMDHENMFWYRQDPGLGLRLIYFSYDVKMKEKGDIPEGYSVSREKKERFSLILESASTNQTSMYLCASSLTGEGTQYFGPGTRLTVL.

The chain uses TRBV11-2 and TRBJ1-3; D is unresolved. The CDR3 sequence is 15 residues long. CDR1 SGHAT and CDR2 FQNNGV come from the germline V gene. V gave up 0 bases and J gave up 0 bases, with 6 bases separating them. The CDR3 bases are TGTGCCAGCAGCTTAGAGGGCTACTCTGGAAACACCATATATTTT. This encodes CASSLEGYSGNTIYF.

This clone was found a few times. V gene TRBV4-1 combines with J gene TRBJ2-3, with D hard to call. V was shortened by 2 bases and J by 4 bases, with 7 bases between the two germline ends. Germline V gene sequence: CDR1 MGHRA, CDR2 YSYEKL. This CDR3 has 13 residues. This chain's CDR3 is CASSQPGSDTQYF. CDR3 in DNA: TGCGCCAGCAGCCAACCGGGTTCAGATACGCAGTATTTT.

V and J are TRBV2 and TRBJ2-1; D not resolved. The V end was cut by 6 bases, the J end by 8 bases, with 14 bases between. The CDR3 contains 13 residues. Germline lookup yields CDR1 SNHLY and CDR2 FYNNEI. This chain's CDR3 is CASSAVAFDEQFF. CDR3 coding DNA: TGTGCCAGCAGCGCGGTCGCCTTCGATGAGCAGTTCTTC.

The rearrangement uses TRBV19 and TRBJ1-2; no definite D call. This CDR3 contains 14 residues. Germline V gene lookup returns CDR1 LNHDA and CDR2 SQIVND (reference sequence). V was pared by 1 base and J by 8 bases, with 14 bases between. The CDR3: CASSIVGRQGGYTF. CDR3 DNA sequence: TGTGCCAGTAGTATAGTCGGGCGCCAAGGGGGCTACACCTTC.

The chain employs TRBV27 and TRBJ2-2, with 12 bases identical to TRBD2. V gave up 6 bases and J gave up 9 bases; unmatched junction bases: 5. Germline V gene data show CDR1 as MNHEY and CDR2 as SMNVEV (reference sequence). This CDR3 region has 14 residues. Written as DNA, the CDR3 is TGTGCCAGCAGCCTAGCGGGAGGGCCCCGGGAGCTGTTTTTT. Translating gives CASSLAGGPRELFF.

A few counts support this clone. V is TRBV6-1 and J is TRBJ1-1; unclear D gene. Germline V gives CDR1 MNHNS, CDR2 SASEGT. V dropped 5 bases and J dropped 3 bases, with 1 base sitting between them. The CDR3 has 10 residues. CDR3 sequence reads: CASSYTEAFF. The CDR3 nucleotides read TGTGCCAGCAGTTACACTGAAGCTTTCTTT.

This clone was seen a few times. This sequence joins TRBV28 and TRBJ2-7; D perhaps matches TRBD1 (6 bases). The CDR3 has 13 residues. Per the germline V gene, CDR1 is MDHEN and CDR2 is SYDVKM. V lost 7 bases, J lost 0 bases, and 10 bases lay in between. CDR3 protein: CASTPGDSYEQYF. For the CDR3, the DNA is TGTGCCAGCACTCCAGGGGACTCCTACGAGCAGTACTTC.

The rearrangement links TRBV19 to TRBJ1-5, with D uncertain. CDR3 length equals 13 residues. V shed 4 bases and J shed 6 bases, with 10 bases lying between them. Germline CDR1 is LNHDA and CDR2 is SQIVND (reference sequence). The CDR3 DNA follows: TGTGCCAGTAGTAGTCAAGCTGGTCAGCCCCAGCATTTT. It translates to CASSSQAGQPQHF.

V gene TRBV30 combines with J gene TRBJ2-6; a possible D gene is TRBD1 (6 bases). The CDR3 contains 15 residues. The V end lost 7 bases, the J end lost 1 base, and 14 bases lay between the germline ends. The germline CDR1 and CDR2 sequences are GTSNPN and SVGIG (reference sequence). CDR3 in amino acids: CASPVGGSGANVLTF. The CDR3 DNA follows: TGTGCCTCACCAGTAGGGGGATCTGGGGCCAACGTCCTGACTTTC.

CDR3 in DNA: TGTGCCAGTAGTAGGGGGGGTGGCACCGGGGAGCTGTTTTTT. Amino acid sequence: CASSRGGGTGELFF. This chain joins TRBV19 and TRBJ2-2; 7 bases line up with TRBD2. Looked up from germline, CDR1 is LNHDA and CDR2 is SQIVND (reference sequence). The V and J ends lost 4 bases and 4 bases, in that order; junction bases with no gene match: 3. This CDR3 spans 14 amino acids.

CDR3 loop: CASSIAKETQYF. The CDR3 DNA is TGTGCCAGTAGTATAGCCAAAGAGACCCAGTACTTC. The chain couples TRBV19 to TRBJ2-5; no definite D call. Between the trimmed V and J ends, which lost 1 base and 3 bases, there was a span of 3 bases. CDR3 length: 12 amino acids. Per the germline V gene, CDR1 is LNHDA and CDR2 is SQIVND (reference sequence).

The chain couples TRBV5-4 to TRBJ2-2, with 9 bases that match TRBD2. Germline CDR1 SGHNT, CDR2 YYREEE (reference sequence). The CDR3 runs to 15 residues. Unmatched junction bases numbered 2, after V lost 4 bases and J lost 1 base. The CDR3 DNA sequence: TGTGCCAGCAGCCCTAGCGGGATGAACACCGGGGAGCTGTTTTTT. The encoded protein is CASSPSGMNTGELFF.

V and J are TRBV10-3 and TRBJ2-5; 12 bases are shared with TRBD2. CDR3 length: 13 residues. The ends lost 10 bases at V and 4 bases at J; junction bases unmatched: 4. Germline V gene data show CDR1 as ENHRY and CDR2 as SYGVKD. The DNA of the CDR3 is TGTGCCAGCCGACTAGCGGGAGTAGAGACCCAGTACTTC. Amino acids: CASRLAGVETQYF.

V and J are TRBV4-3 and TRBJ2-7, with D maybe TRBD1 (6 bases). This CDR3 has 15 amino acids. The V and J ends lost 4 bases and 0 bases respectively, with 13 bases between them. The germline gives CDR1 LGHNA, CDR2 YSLEER. In nucleotides, the CDR3 is TGCGCCAGCAGCCCAGGGGTGACCTTCTCCTACGAGCAGTACTTC. It specifies CASSPGVTFSYEQYF.